This T cell receptor beta chain was obtained from a study of cytomegalovirus exposure and HLA in healthy donors. This clone was seen more than once but under ten times. Its antigen is as yet unknown. Primers for the PCR totalled 60 Vbeta and 13 Jbeta. TCRdb's table, derived via immunoSEQ multiplex PCR, lists solely in-frame clones and lacks some. Found here are fewer than 100,000 clones, less than 8% of them singletons; the top ten hold about 2.3%. Study findings and constraints: The authors listed 150 to 200 TCR beta chains as cytomegalovirus-associated. Most TCRs appeared rarely, but some public TCRs recurred in many donors.

Germline assignment: CDR1 SGHRS and CDR2 YFSETQ. V lost 4 bases and J lost 2; bases outside the gene matches: 7. The CDR3 loop spans 16 amino acids. The sequence came from a middle-aged man in good health and CMV-seronegative. Sequencing was done on a sample of PBMCs. V and J are TRBV5-1 and TRBJ1-2; 11 bases are shared with TRBD1. The CDR3, as DNA: TGCGCCAGCAGCATGCGGACAGGGGGCTTGAACTATGGCTACACCTTC. Translating it yields CASSMRTGGLNYGYTF.